This TCR beta chain was identified during a study of blood T cell repertoires in COVID-19. The overall study: The United States, Italy and Spain were the sources of the acute and convalescent COVID-19 samples. Nucleic acid was either cDNA or gDNA, and it came from T cells, B-cell-depleted T cells, or PBMCs.

V lost 3 bases, J lost 7 bases, and 9 bases lay in between. Germline assignment: CDR1 DFQATT and CDR2 SNEGSKA (reference sequence). The CDR3 loop spans 11 amino acids. Original analysis: Reference gene primer amplification gave estimated nucleated cell counts. Data came from immunoSEQ multiplex PCR; TCRdb stores just in-frame clones and leaves some out. V, J and clone size derive from that table, while D and trimming were established from the DNA sequence. Among about 270,000 clones listed, just under 85% were seen once. The sample taken for sequencing was peripheral blood. V and J are TRBV20-1 and TRBJ1-1; a weak D match, TRBD1 (5 bases). This TCR was recovered from a woman between 50 and 59 years old with active or convalescent COVID-19. CDR3 protein: CSASPGGEAFF. The CDR3 DNA reads TGCAGTGCTAGTCCGGGGGGTGAAGCTTTCTTT.